The 21 T cell receptor beta chains listed next were all sequenced from one sample in a study of CD8 T cells in Susac syndrome (dated by TCRdb to about 2019). Library preparation employed the immunoSEQ multiplex PCR assay. RNA was extracted with the RNeasy kit and about 0.5 to 1 ug was reverse transcribed using random hexamers. TCRdb trimmed the raw reads at Q25, called clones with MiXCR and kept productive beta chains. A single entry per CDR3 protein holds the most common genes and DNA from its merged rows. Counted in this sample were just over 300,000 distinct CDR3 sequences; approximately 90% of them appeared once. Over 0.05% of the sample belongs to the ten largest clones. The sequenced sample consisted of CD4+ T cells from PBMCs. The receptors stem from a human donor with multiple sclerosis.

This chain joins TRBV28 and TRBJ2-5; 7 positions agree with TRBD2. Germline V gene sequence: CDR1 MDHEN, CDR2 SYDVKM. V was pared by 10 bases and J by 5 bases, with 10 bases of the junction left unmatched. CDR3 size: 13 residues. CDR3 sequence reads: CATLAAMVETQYF. In DNA form, the CDR3 reads TGTGCCACTCTAGCGGCCATGGTGGAGACCCAGTACTTC.

This chain uses TRBV20-1 with TRBJ2-5; 9 bases agree with TRBD2. Germline CDR1 DFQATT, CDR2 SNEGSKA (reference sequence). This CDR3 comprises 14 residues. Trimming took 2 bases from V and 5 from J; bases not matched to a gene: 6. CDR3: CSARHSGREETQYF. CDR3 coding DNA: TGCAGTGCTAGACATAGCGGGAGAGAGGAGACCCAGTACTTC.

The chain uses TRBV7-2 and TRBJ1-5, with D tentatively TRBD1 (5 bases). Germline CDR1 is SGHTA and CDR2 is FQGNSA. Trimming shortened V by 4 bases and J by 1 base, and 8 bases separated the two germline ends. The CDR3 extends over 14 amino acids. DNA for the CDR3: TGTGCCAGCAGCTCGGGGGTGAGCAATCAGCCCCAGCATTTT. As protein: CASSSGVSNQPQHF.

In its sample, this clonotype was seen once. The gene calls are TRBV30 and TRBJ1-1; D is undetermined. The V end was cut by 0 bases, the J end by 4 bases, with 9 bases between. CDR1 and CDR2 from the germline V gene are GTSNPN and SVGIG (reference sequence). This CDR3 comprises 13 residues. The CDR3 bases are TGTGCCTGGAGTGTACGGGCGACCACTGAAGCTTTCTTT. This sequence encodes CAWSVRATTEAFF.

The chain employs TRBV18 and TRBJ1-1; D gene ambiguous. This CDR3 has 14 amino acids. Germline loops: CDR1 KGHSH, CDR2 LQKENI. Trimming took 3 bases from V and 5 from J, leaving 13 bases between them. The CDR3 is CASSPRPETTEAFF. The CDR3 bases are TGTGCCAGCTCACCCCGTCCGGAGACAACTGAAGCTTTCTTT.

This clonotype was counted once. The chain joins TRBV28 to TRBJ2-7; D remains unclear. This CDR3 comprises 14 residues. CDR1 MDHEN and CDR2 SYDVKM come from the germline V gene. V dropped 3 bases and J dropped 3 bases, with 12 bases sitting between them. DNA for the CDR3: TGTGCCAGCAGTTTGGTAGGAGCTAGCTACGAGCAGTACTTC. It codes for CASSLVGASYEQYF.

The chain is built from TRBV19 and TRBJ1-5; 10 nucleotides align to TRBD1. The CDR3 is 15 residues long. V dropped 2 bases and J dropped 7; count of bases not matched to a gene: 5. Per germline, CDR1 LNHDA and CDR2 SQIVND (reference sequence). The CDR3 sequence is CASSIRDRGKQPQHF. The CDR3 nucleotides are TGTGCCAGTAGTATAAGGGACAGGGGTAAACAGCCCCAGCATTTT.

The chain's CDR3 is CATSRDGPSAKFF. DNA for the CDR3: TGTGCCACCAGCAGAGACGGCCCTAGCGCGAAGTTCTTC. The V call is TRBV15, the J call TRBJ2-1, with a weak D call TRBD2 (6 bases). Germline CDR1 is LNHNV and CDR2 is YYDKDF (reference sequence). V lost 0 bases to trimming and J lost 14 bases, with 14 bases between them. This CDR3 is 13 amino acids long. Variable domain in full (rest from reference TRBV15 and TRBJ2-1): DAMVIQNPRYQVTQFGKPVTLSCSQTLNHNVMYWYQQKSSQAPKLLFHYYDKDFNNEADTPDNFQSRRPNTSFCFLDIRSPGLGDTAMYLCATSRDGPSAKFFGPGTRLTVL.

The V gene is TRBV5-6, the J gene TRBJ2-5; D gene ambiguous. The V end lost 2 bases, the J end lost 5 bases, and 10 bases lay between the germline ends. CDR3 length: 13 amino acids. CDR1 is SGHDT and CDR2 is YYEEEE in the germline V gene. The CDR3 protein is CASSFAGWETQYF. CDR3 nucleotides: TGTGCCAGCAGCTTTGCAGGATGGGAGACCCAGTACTTC. The variable domain in full, with the rest retrieved from reference TRBV5-6 and TRBJ2-5, is DAGVTQSPTHLIKTRGQQVTLRCSPKSGHDTVSWYQQALGQGPQFIFQYYEEEERQRGNFPDRFSGHQFPNYSSELNVNALLLGDSALYLCASSFAGWETQYFGPGTRLLVL.

This chain joins TRBV29-1 and TRBJ2-1, with a possible D match to TRBD2 (6 bases). Germline CDR1 is SQVTM and CDR2 is ANQGSEA. The V gene lost 6 bases and the J gene lost 0 bases, with 15 bases spanning the gap. The CDR3 runs 15 residues. The CDR3 sequence is CSVPPGGSSYNEQFF. The CDR3 nucleotides are TGCAGCGTCCCTCCTGGGGGGAGCTCCTACAATGAGCAGTTCTTC.

The rearrangement links TRBV7-9 to TRBJ1-6; 7 bases agree with TRBD1. CDR3 length equals 15 residues. Germline V gene lookup returns CDR1 SEHNR and CDR2 FQNEAQ (reference sequence). The ends lost 6 bases at V and 10 bases at J; junction bases unmatched: 12. CDR3 region: CASSITGTVESPLHF. The CDR3 DNA reads as TGTGCCAGCAGTATCACCGGGACAGTAGAATCACCCCTCCACTTT. The entire variable domain, with the rest obtained from reference TRBV7-9 and TRBJ1-6, is as follows: DTGVSQNPRHKITKRGQNVTFRCDPISEHNRLYWYRQTLGQGPEFLTYFQNEAQLEKSRLLSDRFSAERPKGSFSTLEIQRTEQGDSAMYLCASSITGTVESPLHFGNGTRLTVT.

The rearrangement joins TRBV30 to TRBJ2-1; possibly TRBD2 for D (5 bases). The CDR3 has 13 residues. Germline V gene lookup returns CDR1 GTSNPN and CDR2 SVGIG (reference sequence). Trimming removed 7 bases at V and 8 bases at J, with 18 bases between. The CDR3 loop reads CASHDSRRHEQFF. The CDR3 nucleotides read TGTGCCTCCCATGACTCCCGGAGGCATGAGCAGTTCTTC. Full variable domain (outside the CDR3, taken from reference TRBV30 and TRBJ2-1): SQTIHQWPATLVQPVGSPLSLECTVEGTSNPNLYWYRQAAGRGLQLLFYSVGIGQISSEVPQNLSASRPQDRQFILSSKKLLLSDSGFYLCASHDSRRHEQFFGPGTRLTVL.

V and J are TRBV6-6 and TRBJ2-5; no clear D. Germline V lookup: CDR1 MNHNY, CDR2 SVGAGI (reference sequence). V shed 3 bases and J shed 3 bases, with 5 bases lying between them. This CDR3 comprises 12 residues. The CDR3 nucleotides are TGTGCCAGCAGTTATCTCGAAGAGACCCAGTACTTC. Translating it yields CASSYLEETQYF.

This chain links TRBV30 with TRBJ2-7; D ambiguous. This CDR3 spans 12 amino acids. Germline CDR1 is GTSNPN and CDR2 is SVGIG (reference sequence). Trimming took 0 bases from V and 5 from J, leaving 8 bases between them. The CDR3 region is CAWSVRGHEQYF. In DNA form, the CDR3 reads TGTGCCTGGAGTGTACGAGGCCACGAGCAGTACTTC.

Comment on this clonotype: A read error may account for a junction end that differs from germline. CDR3 region: CASSFGKDQPQRF. In DNA form, the CDR3 reads TGTGCCAGCAGTTTTGGGAAAGATCAGCCCCAGCGTTTT. This chain links TRBV12-3 or TRBV12-4 with TRBJ1-5, with D unclear. The CDR3 loop spans 13 amino acids.

V and J are TRBV9 and TRBJ2-1; 10 nucleotides match TRBD2. V lost 0 bases, J lost 6 bases, and 6 bases stayed unmatched. In germline, CDR1 is SGDLS, CDR2 YYNGEE. The CDR3 contains 16 residues. The CDR3 reads CASSVGPSGSANEQFF. The CDR3 DNA sequence: TGTGCCAGCAGCGTAGGTCCTAGCGGGAGTGCCAATGAGCAGTTCTTC.

The V and J genes are TRBV4-3 and TRBJ1-5; D ambiguous. Germline CDR1 reads LGHNA; CDR2 reads YSLEER. V was pared by 4 bases and J by 9 bases, with 16 bases between. The CDR3 spans 14 residues. The CDR3 coding sequence is TGCGCCAGCAGCCCTGCGGGTTGGGGATCGCCCCAGCATTTT. It translates to CASSPAGWGSPQHF.

The genes are TRBV29-1 and TRBJ1-5, with TRBD1 matching over 9 bases. After removal of 4 bases from V and 3 bases from J, the junction contained 7 bases not matched to a gene. CDR1 and CDR2 (germline): SQVTM, ANQGSEA. The CDR3 extends over 15 amino acids. The CDR3 is CSVAPGQGLNQPQHF. CDR3 in DNA: TGCAGCGTTGCGCCGGGACAGGGCCTCAATCAGCCCCAGCATTTT. The full variable domain, rest sourced from reference TRBV29-1 and TRBJ1-5, is SAVISQKPSRDICQRGTSLTIQCQVDSQVTMMFWYRQQPGQSLTLIATANQGSEATYESGFVIDKFPISRPNLTFSTLTVSNMSPEDSSIYLCSVAPGQGLNQPQHFGDGTRLSIL.

This rearrangement joins TRBV6-6 to TRBJ1-5; D perhaps matches TRBD1 (5 bases). The CDR3 totals 13 residues. Germline CDR1 and CDR2: MNHNY and SVGAGI (reference sequence). Trimming removed 5 bases at V and 7 bases at J, with 12 bases between. The CDR3 region is CASSLQGGQPQHF. CDR3 sequence (DNA): TGTGCCAGCAGTCTCCAGGGAGGCCAGCCCCAGCATTTT.

J is TRBJ2-1 and V is TRBV7-9; 7 nucleotides align to TRBD2. The CDR3 sequence is 17 residues long. Trimming removed 4 bases from V and 5 bases from J; junction bases left unmatched: 14. The germline V gene has CDR1 SEHNR and CDR2 FQNEAQ (reference sequence). CDR3 sequence reads: CASSSLGGRGVHNEQFF. Written as DNA, the CDR3 is TGTGCCAGCAGCTCCCTTGGGGGACGGGGGGTTCACAATGAGCAGTTCTTC.

This clonotype was picked up one time. The V call is TRBV10-3, the J call TRBJ1-2; 7 nucleotides match TRBD1. This CDR3 contains 14 residues. The germline gives CDR1 ENHRY, CDR2 SYGVKD. V lost 3 bases to trimming and J lost 3 bases; unmatched junction nucleotides: 4. The DNA of the CDR3 is TGTGCCATCAGTGATTATGGGACAGACTATGGCTACACCTTC. Residues: CAISDYGTDYGYTF.